What follows are 25 T cell receptor beta chains derived from one specimen sequenced in a study of cytomegalovirus exposure and HLA in healthy donors. Primers: 60 Vbeta forward and 13 Jbeta reverse. TCRdb's table, derived via immunoSEQ multiplex PCR, lists solely in-frame clones and lacks some. The profile shows a few hundred thousand clones, around 80% of them singletons. The sample consisted of PBMCs. Every receptor here comes from a middle-aged woman in good health and CMV-seronegative.

The chain is built from TRBV7-9 and TRBJ1-1; 10 bases are shared with TRBD1. Germline assignment: CDR1 SEHNR and CDR2 FQNEAQ (reference sequence). This CDR3 is built from 16 residues. Trimming took 4 bases from V and 1 from J; bases not matched to a gene: 6. The CDR3 here is CASSYRDRGPNTEAFF. In DNA, the CDR3 is TGTGCCAGCAGCTACCGGGACAGGGGCCCGAACACTGAAGCTTTCTTT.

The V call is TRBV9, the J call TRBJ2-1, with D unresolved. Trimming shortened V by 4 bases and J by 0 bases, and 11 bases separated the two germline ends. This CDR3 comprises 15 residues. CDR1 SGDLS and CDR2 YYNGEE come from the germline V gene. DNA of the CDR3: TGTGCCAGCAGCTATACCGAGAGCTCCTACAATGAGCAGTTCTTC. The encoded protein is CASSYTESSYNEQFF.

This chain links TRBV6-1 with TRBJ1-1; D gene unclear. Trimming cost V 6 bases and J 6 bases, with 20 bases left between them. This CDR3 comprises 15 residues. The germline CDR1 and CDR2 sequences are MNHNS and SASEGT. This CDR3 reads CASSARPPGWAEAFF. The CDR3 DNA is TGTGCCAGCAGCGCCCGCCCCCCAGGATGGGCTGAAGCTTTCTTT.

V is TRBV6-5 and J is TRBJ2-3, with D perhaps matching TRBD1 (5 bases). This CDR3 has 14 amino acids. Trimming cost V 4 bases and J 2 bases, with 10 bases left between them. Germline loops: CDR1 MNHEY, CDR2 SVGAGI. The CDR3 loop reads CASSWGVFTDTQYF. In DNA form, the CDR3 reads TGTGCCAGCAGTTGGGGCGTATTCACAGATACGCAGTATTTT.

This clone showed up just once. This rearrangement joins TRBV10-2 to TRBJ1-5, with a possible D match to TRBD1 (6 bases). This CDR3 region has 17 residues. Germline CDR1 is WSHSY and CDR2 is SAAADI. V dropped 3 bases and J dropped 1 base, with 16 bases sitting between them. CDR3 bases: TGCGCCAGCAGTGACCCCGTAGGGGGGGGCAGCAATCAGCCCCAGCATTTT. This translates into CASSDPVGGGSNQPQHF.

The chain employs TRBV9 and TRBJ2-2, with D uncertain. This CDR3 spans 12 amino acids. The germline V gene has CDR1 SGDLS and CDR2 YYNGEE. V was cut by 0 bases and J by 7 bases, with 4 bases left in between. The CDR3 region has the DNA TGTGCCAGCAGCGTAGCTTACGGGGAGCTGTTTTTT. This codes for CASSVAYGELFF.

This clone showed up just a few times. This sequence joins TRBV29-1 and TRBJ1-2; 8 bases fit TRBD1. Looked up from germline, CDR1 is SQVTM and CDR2 is ANQGSEA. V dropped 6 bases and J dropped 0; count of bases not matched to a gene: 6. The CDR3 has 14 amino acids. The CDR3 bases are TGCAGCGTCGAAAGGGACAGGCCTAACTATGGCTACACCTTC. Translating it yields CSVERDRPNYGYTF.

The chain is built from TRBV7-9 and TRBJ2-5; perhaps TRBD2 as D (6 bases). This CDR3 is 14 amino acids long. In germline, CDR1 is SEHNR, CDR2 FQNEAQ (reference sequence). With 4 bases removed from V and 0 bases from J, the gap between germline ends came to 9 bases. The CDR3 region is CASSSRENQETQYF. CDR3 sequence (DNA): TGTGCCAGCAGCTCCCGGGAGAACCAAGAGACCCAGTACTTC.

This clone was picked up a small number of times. The V call is TRBV6-5, the J call TRBJ2-3, with D tentatively TRBD2 (6 bases). Trimming pared 2 bases from V and 2 bases from J, leaving 11 bases between. The CDR3 runs to 15 residues. CDR1 MNHEY and CDR2 SVGAGI come from the germline V gene. CDR3 residues: CASSYQASVTDTQYF. In DNA, the CDR3 is TGTGCCAGCAGTTACCAGGCTAGCGTCACAGATACGCAGTATTTT.

This chain links TRBV28 with TRBJ2-7; D is possibly TRBD1 (6 bases). CDR1 is MDHEN, CDR2 SYDVKM, per germline. The CDR3 loop spans 13 amino acids. Trimming stripped 4 bases from V and 1 base from J, with 8 bases between. The CDR3 here is CASSSGQSYEQYF. In DNA, the CDR3 is TGTGCCAGCAGTTCCGGACAGTCCTACGAGCAGTACTTC. The whole variable domain, remainder taken from reference TRBV28 and TRBJ2-7, is DVKVTQSSRYLVKRTGEKVFLECVQDMDHENMFWYRQDPGLGLRLIYFSYDVKMKEKGDIPEGYSVSREKKERFSLILESASTNQTSMYLCASSSGQSYEQYFGPGTRLTVT.

The chain is built from TRBV5-4 and TRBJ1-4; D is ambiguous. V dropped 0 bases and J dropped 0 bases, with 9 bases sitting between them. The CDR3 contains 16 residues. From germline, CDR1 is SGHNT and CDR2 YYREEE (reference sequence). This chain's CDR3 is CASSLGSDATNEKLFF. DNA of the CDR3: TGTGCCAGCAGCTTGGGGTCAGATGCAACTAATGAAAAACTGTTTTTT.

The chain recombines TRBV9 with TRBJ1-3; D is uncertain. The CDR3 consists of 16 residues. Germline V gives CDR1 SGDLS, CDR2 YYNGEE. The V end was cut by 0 bases, the J end by 0 bases, with 10 bases between. The CDR3, as DNA: TGTGCCAGCAGCGTAGCGGGCAGCGGCTCTGGAAACACCATATATTTT. Its translation: CASSVAGSGSGNTIYF.

This chain joins TRBV11-1 and TRBJ1-1, with D perhaps matching TRBD1 (5 bases). The V gene lost 4 bases and the J gene lost 7 bases, with 16 bases spanning the gap. Per the germline V gene, CDR1 is SGHAT and CDR2 is FQDESV (reference sequence). This CDR3 region has 14 residues. The CDR3 loop reads CASSSVAGLVEAFF. CDR3 bases: TGTGCCAGCAGCTCAGTTGCGGGACTCGTTGAAGCTTTCTTT. The full variable domain, its missing parts supplied by reference TRBV11-1 and TRBJ1-1, is EAEVAQSPRYKITEKSQAVAFWCDPISGHATLYWYRQILGQGPELLVQFQDESVVDDSQLPKDRFSAERLKGVDSTLKIQPAELGDSAMYLCASSSVAGLVEAFFGQGTRLTVV.

The rearrangement links TRBV19 to TRBJ2-2; 11 positions match TRBD2. The CDR3 runs to 16 residues. CDR1 is LNHDA and CDR2 is SQIVND in the germline V gene (reference sequence). J lost 2 bases, V lost 4 bases, and 3 bases had no gene match. This CDR3 is CASSTLAGGNTGELFF. The CDR3 DNA reads as TGTGCCAGTAGTACCCTAGCGGGGGGTAACACCGGGGAGCTGTTTTTT.

This chain uses TRBV5-8 with TRBJ2-1; weak D call: TRBD2 (5 bases). CDR1 is SGHTS, CDR2 YDEGEE, per germline. The CDR3 loop spans 12 amino acids. V was trimmed by 4 bases and J by 9 bases, leaving 11 bases between them. The CDR3 protein is CASSRLGVEQFF. The DNA of the CDR3 is TGTGCCAGCAGCAGACTCGGGGTTGAGCAGTTCTTC.

The chain uses TRBV19 and TRBJ1-5, with 10 bases aligning to TRBD1. The CDR3 runs 15 residues. CDR1 is LNHDA and CDR2 is SQIVND in the germline V gene (reference sequence). J lost 6 bases, V lost 7 bases, and 9 bases had no gene match. The CDR3 is CASTPGQGIGQPQHF. The CDR3 DNA reads TGTGCCAGTACCCCGGGACAGGGGATAGGTCAGCCCCAGCATTTT.

This clone was observed a single time. The V and J genes are TRBV7-2 and TRBJ2-6; D remains ambiguous. CDR3 length equals 13 residues. The V end was cut by 5 bases, the J end by 3 bases, with 5 bases between. Looked up from germline, CDR1 is SGHTA and CDR2 is FQGNSA. In DNA form, the CDR3 reads TGTGCCAGCAGCCTCGGTGGGGCCAACGTCCTGACTTTC. It codes for CASSLGGANVLTF.

The rearrangement uses TRBV5-8 and TRBJ1-1, with D possibly TRBD1 on 6 matching bases. V lost 4 bases and J 0 bases, leaving 16 bases between the germline ends. CDR3 size: 16 residues. CDR1 SGHTS and CDR2 YDEGEE come from the germline V gene. CDR3 sequence: CASSPGQSILNTEAFF. The CDR3 region has the DNA TGTGCCAGCAGCCCCGGACAGAGCATACTGAACACTGAAGCTTTCTTT.

This chain joins TRBV27 and TRBJ2-7; perhaps TRBD1 as D (6 bases). Trimming removed 0 bases from V and 2 bases from J, with 8 bases in between. The germline V gene has CDR1 MNHEY and CDR2 SMNVEV (reference sequence). The CDR3 sequence is 14 residues long. The CDR3 DNA sequence: TGTGCCAGCAGTTTATCCGCAGGGGCCTACGAGCAGTACTTC. Translation gives CASSLSAGAYEQYF.

The CDR3 DNA sequence: TGTGCCAGTAGTATCGGCGGGGGGGGATCGACCTACGAGCAGTACTTC. It translates to CASSIGGGGSTYEQYF. The rearrangement joins TRBV19 to TRBJ2-7, with 9 bases matching TRBD2. The V and J ends lost 3 bases and 2 bases, in that order; junction bases with no gene match: 8. This CDR3 is built from 16 residues. Looked up from germline, CDR1 is LNHDA and CDR2 is SQIVND (reference sequence).

In its sample, this clone was seen once. The J gene is TRBJ1-5, the V gene TRBV6-5, with no clear D. With 4 bases removed from V and 4 bases from J, the gap between germline ends came to 8 bases. The CDR3 has 13 amino acids. Germline assignment: CDR1 MNHEY and CDR2 SVGAGI. The CDR3: CASSSDANQPQHF. The DNA for the CDR3 is TGTGCCAGCAGTTCCGATGCGAATCAGCCCCAGCATTTT.

The chain uses TRBV29-1 and TRBJ1-2, with D unresolved. The CDR3 spans 11 residues. The germline CDR1 and CDR2 sequences are SQVTM and ANQGSEA. Trimming left V 3 bases short and J 5 bases short, with 7 bases between. CDR3 nucleotide sequence: TGCAGCGTTGACAGGTTGTATGGCTACACCTTC. Its translation is CSVDRLYGYTF.

The gene calls are TRBV19 and TRBJ1-5; 7 bases agree with TRBD1. The length of the CDR3 is 16 residues. V shed 10 bases, J shed 4 bases, and the junction held 16 bases outside the gene matches. The germline CDR1 and CDR2 sequences are LNHDA and SQIVND (reference sequence). The CDR3 DNA reads TGTGCCACCCTCCCCCCGGGCAGGGGGTGGAATCAGCCCCAGCATTTT. Encoded protein: CATLPPGRGWNQPQHF.

V is TRBV15 and J is TRBJ1-1, with D perhaps matching TRBD1 (5 bases). Looked up from germline, CDR1 is LNHNV and CDR2 is YYDKDF (reference sequence). The CDR3 length is 16 residues. With 5 bases removed from V and 0 bases from J, the gap between germline ends came to 16 bases. The CDR3 nucleotides are TGTGCCACCAGCTTAGACCGACAGACTTTGAACACTGAAGCTTTCTTT. The encoded protein is CATSLDRQTLNTEAFF.

This clone turned up a few times. CDR3 bases: TGTGCCAGCAGCTCTCTCCAGGCTCCCTTGTATGGCTACACCTTC. This encodes CASSSLQAPLYGYTF. V is TRBV14 and J is TRBJ1-2; D remains unclear. V dropped 5 bases and J dropped 5 bases, with 18 bases sitting between them. Per germline, CDR1 SGHDN and CDR2 FVKESK. This CDR3 is built from 15 residues.